This TCR beta chain was profiled in a study of blood T cell repertoires in COVID-19. Study-wide background: The origin of the acute and convalescent COVID-19 samples was the United States, Italy and Spain. Sources were T cells, B-cell-depleted T cells, or PBMCs; the material itself was cDNA or gDNA.

Authors' data handling: Amplifying reference gene primers gave estimates of nucleated cell counts. TCRdb's copy holds only in-frame clones and misses some; the assay was immunoSEQ multiplex PCR. That table gives V, J and clone size, and the DNA gave D and trimming. This sample has 300,000 to 400,000 clones, with more than 75% found just once. V dropped 6 bases and J dropped 8; count of bases not matched to a gene: 8. Germline CDR1 SQVTM, CDR2 ANQGSEA. The CDR3 totals 13 residues. The gene calls are TRBV29-1 and TRBJ1-5; 9 positions agree with TRBD1. The sample comprised peripheral blood. The TCR originated in a woman between 45 and 60 years old with active or convalescent COVID-19. The CDR3 sequence: CSVGEDRGEPQHF. CDR3 DNA sequence: TGCAGCGTCGGGGAGGACAGGGGAGAGCCCCAGCATTTT.